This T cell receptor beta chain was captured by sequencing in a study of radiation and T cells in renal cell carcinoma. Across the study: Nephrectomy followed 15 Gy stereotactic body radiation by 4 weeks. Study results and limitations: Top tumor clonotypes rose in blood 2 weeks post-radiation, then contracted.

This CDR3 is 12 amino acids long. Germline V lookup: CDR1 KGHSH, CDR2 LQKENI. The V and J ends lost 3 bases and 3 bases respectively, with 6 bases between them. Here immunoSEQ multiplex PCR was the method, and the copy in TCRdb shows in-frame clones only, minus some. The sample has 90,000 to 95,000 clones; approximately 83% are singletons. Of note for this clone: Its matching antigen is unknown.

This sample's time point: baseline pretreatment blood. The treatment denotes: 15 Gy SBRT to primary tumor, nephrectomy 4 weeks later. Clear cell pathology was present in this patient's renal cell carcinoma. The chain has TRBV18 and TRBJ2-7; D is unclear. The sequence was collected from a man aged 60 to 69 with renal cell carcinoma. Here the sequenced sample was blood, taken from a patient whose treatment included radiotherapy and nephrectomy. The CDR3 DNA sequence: TGTGCCAGCTCACCTGCACGCTACGAGCAGTACTTC. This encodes CASSPARYEQYF. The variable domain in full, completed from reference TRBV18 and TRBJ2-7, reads NAGVMQNPRHLVRRRGQEARLRCSPMKGHSHVYWYRQLPEEGLKFMVYLQKENIIDESGMPKERFSAEFPKEGPSILRIQQVVRGDSAAYFCASSPARYEQYFGPGTRLTVT.